A single sample gave rise to the 32 T cell receptor beta chains below, sequenced in a study of lymphopenia after photon versus proton radiotherapy. Clones were read by immunoSEQ multiplex PCR, and TCRdb kept only the in-frame ones, dropping some. The sample includes approximately 16,000 clones, more than 65% seen only once; the top ten take 20% to 25%. The sequencing used peripheral blood, collected from a patient treated with proton-based radiotherapy. These receptor sequences come from a man aged 70 or older with pancreatic cancer.

The V gene is TRBV7-2, the J gene TRBJ2-3; maybe TRBD2 (5 bases). Germline V CDR1 and CDR2: SGHTA, FQGNSA. V dropped 5 bases and J dropped 8 bases, with 14 bases sitting between them. The length of the CDR3 is 13 residues. CDR3 amino acids: CASSVVGIGTQYF. CDR3 DNA: TGTGCCAGCAGCGTAGTCGGGATTGGTACGCAGTATTTT.

The rearrangement links TRBV7-2 to TRBJ2-3; D perhaps matches TRBD1 (5 bases). CDR1 SGHTA and CDR2 FQGNSA come from the germline V gene. V was pared by 0 bases and J by 0 bases, with 7 bases between. The CDR3 extends over 15 amino acids. The CDR3 here is CASSLAGPSTDTQYF. CDR3 coding DNA: TGTGCCAGCAGCTTAGCGGGGCCAAGCACAGATACGCAGTATTTT.

This clone appeared a few times. This rearrangement joins TRBV6-5 to TRBJ2-7; D possibly corresponds to TRBD2 (6 bases). The V and J ends lost 8 bases and 4 bases respectively, with 15 bases between them. CDR1 and CDR2 (germline): MNHEY, SVGAGI. The CDR3 extends over 13 amino acids. In nucleotides, the CDR3 is TGTGCCAGCGGACTAACGGGAATGTACGAGCAGTACTTC. Its translation is CASGLTGMYEQYF.

The chain joins TRBV11-2 to TRBJ1-2, with TRBD1 matching over 7 bases. Germline assignment: CDR1 SGHAT and CDR2 FQNNGV. The trim removed 6 bases at V and 5 bases at J, leaving 9 bases unmatched. This CDR3 comprises 14 residues. CDR3: CASSPPTGLYGYTF. As DNA, the CDR3 is TGTGCCAGCAGTCCTCCGACAGGGCTATATGGCTACACCTTC.

The chain couples TRBV10-1 to TRBJ2-3, with D unresolved. The ends were cut back, 6 bases at V and 2 bases at J, with 6 bases in the middle. CDR1 is WNHNN, CDR2 SYGVQD, per germline (reference sequence). The CDR3 loop spans 12 amino acids. The CDR3 here is CASSPATDTQYF. CDR3 sequence (DNA): TGCGCCAGCAGCCCGGCCACAGATACGCAGTATTTT.

This clone appeared a few times. This sequence joins TRBV2 and TRBJ2-1; tentatively, D is TRBD2 (5 bases). Trimming removed 4 bases at V and 8 bases at J, with 15 bases between. The CDR3 extends over 14 amino acids. Germline lookup yields CDR1 SNHLY and CDR2 FYNNEI. The CDR3 DNA reads TGTGCCAGCAGTGTAGGGCATTCCGGGGATGAGCAGTTCTTC. Amino acid sequence: CASSVGHSGDEQFF.

This clone is medium-sized in the sample. The gene calls are TRBV7-9 and TRBJ1-5; 8 bases agree with TRBD1. V gave up 4 bases and J gave up 7 bases; unmatched junction bases: 9. The CDR3 totals 15 residues. The germline V gene encodes CDR1 SEHNR and CDR2 FQNEAQ (reference sequence). The DNA for the CDR3 is TGTGCCAGCAGCTCCGCGCAGGGGGCAGGGCAGCCCCAGCATTTT. It encodes CASSSAQGAGQPQHF.

This chain's CDR3 is CASRTGSSYNSPLHF. The CDR3 region has the DNA TGCGCCAGCAGAACAGGGAGCTCCTATAATTCACCCCTCCACTTT. This chain links TRBV5-1 with TRBJ1-6, with D perhaps TRBD1 (6 bases). CDR3 length: 15 amino acids. Trimming removed 5 bases at V and 0 bases at J, with 9 bases between. Germline V gene sequence: CDR1 SGHRS, CDR2 YFSETQ. The full variable domain, completed using reference TRBV5-1 and TRBJ1-6, is KAGVTQTPRYLIKTRGQQVTLSCSPISGHRSVSWYQQTPGQGLQFLFEYFSETQRNKGNFPGRFSGRQFSNSRSEMNVSTLELGDSALYLCASRTGSSYNSPLHFGNGTRLTVT.

The rearrangement links TRBV7-2 to TRBJ1-2, with TRBD1 identical over 7 bases. The V and J ends lost 1 base and 0 bases, in that order; junction bases with no gene match: 8. The germline V gene has CDR1 SGHTA and CDR2 FQGNSA. The CDR3 runs 17 residues. The CDR3 is CASSLESTGRTNYGYTF. The DNA for the CDR3 is TGTGCCAGCAGCTTAGAGTCGACAGGGCGAACTAACTATGGCTACACCTTC.

This clone showed up just once. The V and J genes are TRBV9 and TRBJ1-2; D not resolved. The CDR3 covers 15 residues. CDR1 and CDR2 (germline): SGDLS, YYNGEE. Trimming took 0 bases from V and 1 from J, leaving 10 bases between them. The CDR3 nucleotides read TGTGCCAGCAGCGTAGACCAACAGAGTAACTATGGCTACACCTTC. Its translation is CASSVDQQSNYGYTF.

The rearrangement joins TRBV11-3 to TRBJ2-3; perhaps TRBD2 as D (6 bases). CDR1 is SGHNT, CDR2 YENEEA, per germline. V shed 4 bases and J shed 1 base, with 21 bases lying between them. This CDR3 has 18 amino acids. The CDR3 sequence: CASSSVGGPGGGTDTQYF. The CDR3 region has the DNA TGTGCCAGCAGCTCAGTCGGAGGGCCCGGCGGGGGCACAGATACGCAGTATTTT.

The V call is TRBV5-1, the J call TRBJ1-6; perhaps TRBD1 as D (5 bases). The V end lost 3 bases, the J end lost 6 bases, and 7 bases lay between the germline ends. This CDR3 comprises 13 residues. Germline CDR1 and CDR2: SGHRS and YFSETQ. The CDR3 sequence: CASSYDSNSPLHF. The CDR3 DNA reads TGCGCCAGCAGCTATGACAGTAATTCACCCCTCCACTTT.

In its sample, this clone was seen a few times. This chain connects TRBV5-8 to TRBJ2-6; no firm D call. The CDR3 runs to 13 residues. The V and J ends lost 7 bases and 5 bases respectively, with 10 bases between them. CDR1 and CDR2 (germline): SGHTS, YDEGEE. CDR3 loop: CASSQSRANVLTF. DNA for the CDR3: TGTGCCAGCTCACAAAGTCGGGCCAACGTCCTGACTTTC.

V and J are TRBV7-8 and TRBJ1-5, with a possible D match to TRBD1 (5 bases). V gave up 4 bases and J gave up 4 bases, with 11 bases separating them. Per germline, CDR1 SGHVS and CDR2 FQNEAQ. The length of the CDR3 is 14 residues. The CDR3 region is CASSSSGPNQPQHF. The CDR3 nucleotides are TGTGCCAGCAGCTCCTCGGGGCCGAATCAGCCCCAGCATTTT.

This chain uses TRBV2 with TRBJ1-6; no firm D call. Looked up from germline, CDR1 is SNHLY and CDR2 is FYNNEI. V lost 4 bases, J lost 9 bases, and 13 bases lay in between. The CDR3 sequence is 14 residues long. In nucleotides, the CDR3 is TGTGCCAGCAGTGGAACCTCGGCGGGTTCACCCCTCCACTTT. This gives the protein CASSGTSAGSPLHF.

The gene calls are TRBV23-1 and TRBJ1-5, with 8 bases aligning to TRBD1. TRBV23-1 is flagged as an ORF with uncertain function. CDR3 length equals 16 residues. The J segment lost 4 bases and the V segment lost 3 bases, leaving 8 bases of the junction unmatched. Here the CDR3 DNA reads TGCGCCAGCAGTCATACGACAGGGGCTTGGAATCAGCCCCAGCATTTT. Its protein is CASSHTTGAWNQPQHF.

This clone was picked up a small number of times. The rearrangement links TRBV25-1 to TRBJ1-6; unclear D gene. This CDR3 spans 11 amino acids. V lost 4 bases, J lost 8 bases, and 3 bases lay in between. Germline lookup yields CDR1 MGHDK and CDR2 SYGVNS. In nucleotides, the CDR3 is TGTGCCAGCAGTGTTTATTCACCCCTCCACTTT. Its translation: CASSVYSPLHF.

This clone was found a few times. The CDR3 loop reads CASKATNEKLFF. CDR3 nucleotide sequence: TGTGCCAGCAAAGCGACTAATGAAAAACTGTTTTTT. The J gene is TRBJ1-4, the V gene TRBV2; D is uncertain. The V gene lost 7 bases and the J gene lost 2 bases, with 5 bases spanning the gap. The CDR3 has 12 residues. CDR1 is SNHLY and CDR2 is FYNNEI in the germline V gene.

V and J are TRBV11-2 and TRBJ2-3; D might be TRBD2 (5 bases). The CDR3 is 14 residues long. CDR1 and CDR2 (germline): SGHAT, FQNNGV. V lost 1 base and J lost 3, with 8 bases in between. Here the CDR3 reads CASSLVGKTDTQYF. For the CDR3, the DNA is TGTGCCAGCAGCTTAGTCGGGAAGACAGATACGCAGTATTTT.

The V and J genes are TRBV18 and TRBJ1-5; D is possibly TRBD1 (5 bases). The V gene lost 6 bases and the J gene lost 5 bases, with 11 bases spanning the gap. Germline V gene lookup returns CDR1 KGHSH and CDR2 LQKENI. The CDR3 is 13 amino acids. The CDR3 loop is CASSGEGDQPQHF. DNA for the CDR3: TGTGCCAGCTCGGGGGAAGGAGATCAGCCCCAGCATTTT. The full variable domain, its missing parts supplied by reference TRBV18 and TRBJ1-5, is NAGVMQNPRHLVRRRGQEARLRCSPMKGHSHVYWYRQLPEEGLKFMVYLQKENIIDESGMPKERFSAEFPKEGPSILRIQQVVRGDSAAYFCASSGEGDQPQHFGDGTRLSIL.

The chain employs TRBV27 and TRBJ2-3; the match to TRBD1 covers 8 bases. V gave up 3 bases and J gave up 8 bases; unmatched junction bases: 7. Germline CDR1 MNHEY, CDR2 SMNVEV (reference sequence). The CDR3 has 14 amino acids. The CDR3 sequence: CASSLAGQGVTQYF. CDR3 coding DNA: TGTGCCAGCAGTTTGGCAGGACAGGGCGTTACGCAGTATTTT.

This clone was seen only once. The chain links TRBV30 to TRBJ1-3; D gene unclear. Germline-derived CDR1 and CDR2 are GTSNPN and SVGIG (reference sequence). The CDR3 has 15 amino acids. V was cut by 0 bases and J by 5 bases, with 14 bases left in between. CDR3 DNA sequence: TGTGCCTGGAGTGTAAAGGGAAGGATGAGAAACACCATATATTTT. Translating it yields CAWSVKGRMRNTIYF.

This clone was found once. The V and J genes are TRBV5-1 and TRBJ2-7, with TRBD1 matching over 11 bases. CDR3 length equals 14 residues. The ends lost 1 base at V and 6 bases at J; junction bases unmatched: 3. Germline assignment: CDR1 SGHRS and CDR2 YFSETQ. CDR3 region: CASSLKGQGGEQYF. The DNA for the CDR3 is TGCGCCAGCAGCTTGAAGGGACAGGGGGGCGAGCAGTACTTC. Variable domain in full (rest from reference TRBV5-1 and TRBJ2-7): KAGVTQTPRYLIKTRGQQVTLSCSPISGHRSVSWYQQTPGQGLQFLFEYFSETQRNKGNFPGRFSGRQFSNSRSEMNVSTLELGDSALYLCASSLKGQGGEQYFGPGTRLTVT.

This clone was seen only once. This sequence joins TRBV12-5 and TRBJ1-1; TRBD1 might be the D (5 bases). The V end was cut by 6 bases, the J end by 5 bases, with 10 bases between. The germline gives CDR1 LGHNT, CDR2 FRNRAP. The CDR3 runs 12 residues. Here the CDR3 DNA reads TGTGCTAGTGGGCCGGGGGGGACTGAAGCTTTCTTT. Protein: CASGPGGTEAFF. Drawing the rest from reference TRBV12-5 and TRBJ1-1, the complete variable domain is DARVTQTPRHKVTEMGQEVTMRCQPILGHNTVFWYRQTMMQGLELLAYFRNRAPLDDSGMPKDRFSAEMPDATLATLKIQPSEPRDSAVYFCASGPGGTEAFFGQGTRLTVV.

V gene TRBV27 combines with J gene TRBJ2-7; D remains ambiguous. The germline V gene has CDR1 MNHEY and CDR2 SMNVEV (reference sequence). The CDR3 runs to 9 residues. Deletions cut 8 bases from V and 3 bases from J, with 2 bases between. The DNA for the CDR3 is TGTGCCAGCGACTACGAGCAGTACTTC. Translated, it gives CASDYEQYF.

The V call is TRBV27, the J call TRBJ1-2, with 8 bases fitting TRBD1. CDR1 and CDR2 from the germline V gene are MNHEY and SMNVEV (reference sequence). The CDR3 loop spans 15 amino acids. V lost 2 bases, J lost 8 bases, and 10 bases stayed unmatched. The CDR3 region has the DNA TGTGCCAGCAGTTTAACCTCCCAGGGGGCAGGGGGCTACACCTTC. Its protein product is CASSLTSQGAGGYTF.

This clone has just a few counts. This chain connects TRBV6-6 to TRBJ2-7, with 7 bases lining up with TRBD1. V lost 0 bases and J lost 1; bases outside the gene matches: 6. The CDR3 runs to 16 residues. Germline loops: CDR1 MNHNY, CDR2 SVGAGI (reference sequence). DNA of the CDR3: TGTGCCAGCAGTTACTCGATTTACAGGGGATCCTACGAGCAGTACTTC. This codes for CASSYSIYRGSYEQYF.

This clone was counted only a few times. V is TRBV10-3 and J is TRBJ1-5, with D possibly matching TRBD1 (5 bases). V lost 8 bases to trimming and J lost 1 base, with 6 bases between them. Looked up from germline, CDR1 is ENHRY and CDR2 is SYGVKD. This CDR3 is built from 12 residues. In DNA form, the CDR3 reads TGTGCCATCGGGGACAGCAATCAGCCCCAGCATTTT. Translation: CAIGDSNQPQHF.

The rearrangement links TRBV2 to TRBJ2-7; perhaps TRBD1 as D (6 bases). Trimming removed 6 bases from V and 2 bases from J, with 14 bases in between. Germline assignment: CDR1 SNHLY and CDR2 FYNNEI. This CDR3 is built from 14 residues. The CDR3 DNA follows: TGTGCCAGCAGAGTAAGACAGGCCACCTACGAGCAGTACTTC. Amino acid sequence: CASRVRQATYEQYF.

The gene calls are TRBV18 and TRBJ2-6; a weak D match, TRBD1 (6 bases). Germline V gives CDR1 KGHSH, CDR2 LQKENI. The CDR3 extends over 15 amino acids. V was pared by 2 bases and J by 2 bases, with 7 bases between. The CDR3 loop reads CASSPTGTGANVLTF. CDR3 bases: TGTGCCAGCTCACCAACAGGGACTGGGGCCAACGTCCTGACTTTC.

The chain carries TRBV19 and TRBJ2-1; 10 nucleotides match TRBD1. The CDR3 has 12 residues. V shed 9 bases, J shed 9 bases, and the junction held 5 bases outside the gene matches. CDR1 and CDR2 from the germline V gene are LNHDA and SQIVND (reference sequence). CDR3 in amino acids: CASSTGGFEQFF. The CDR3 DNA sequence: TGTGCCAGCTCGACAGGGGGCTTTGAGCAGTTCTTC.

The genes are TRBV7-6 and TRBJ2-5, with D unresolved. Trimming took off 6 bases at V and 6 bases at J, with 14 bases between the two ends. The germline gives CDR1 SGHVS, CDR2 FNYEAQ. The CDR3 is 13 amino acids. CDR3 loop: CASSSNPGQTQYF. CDR3 in DNA: TGTGCCAGCAGTTCTAACCCGGGCCAGACCCAGTACTTC.